These 4 T cell receptor beta chains were sequenced from one sample in a study of OX40 agonist ivuxolimab in advanced cancers. TCRdb's copy holds only in-frame clones and misses some; the assay was immunoSEQ multiplex PCR. The data hold just over 35,000 clones, with under 90% observed a single time. Sequencing used CD4+ or CD8+ T cells sorted from blood, obtained in a trial of the OX40 agonist ivuxolimab. The origin of the receptors is an adult with an advanced solid tumor such as melanoma, head and neck, liver or kidney cancer.

The chain carries TRBV5-6 and TRBJ1-2; D may be TRBD1 (5 bases). Trimming shortened V by 0 bases and J by 9 bases, and 9 bases separated the two germline ends. Germline V gene lookup returns CDR1 SGHDT and CDR2 YYEEEE. The CDR3 is made up of 12 amino acids. The CDR3 here is CASSLGGDSYTF. CDR3 DNA sequence: TGTGCCAGCAGCTTGGGAGGGGATAGCTACACCTTC.

The rearrangement uses TRBV5-4 and TRBJ2-1; D possibly matches TRBD1 or TRBD2 (5 bases each). The ends were cut back, 0 bases at V and 2 bases at J, with 15 bases in the middle. The CDR3 extends over 17 amino acids. Germline lookup yields CDR1 SGHNT and CDR2 YYREEE (reference sequence). DNA of the CDR3: TGTGCCAGCAGCTTGGGAGGATTAGGGGACCCCTACAATGAGCAGTTCTTC. Translating it yields CASSLGGLGDPYNEQFF.

This clone was recorded only once. The chain uses TRBV7-2 and TRBJ1-1; tentatively, D is TRBD1 (5 bases). V lost 1 base and J 10 bases, leaving 19 bases between the germline ends. This CDR3 comprises 15 residues. Germline V gene lookup returns CDR1 SGHTA and CDR2 FQGNSA. CDR3 residues: CASSLEAGLPQGAFF. Written as DNA, the CDR3 is TGTGCCAGCAGCTTAGAAGCAGGGCTTCCCCAGGGAGCTTTCTTT.

The chain joins TRBV28 to TRBJ1-5; D not resolved. CDR1 and CDR2 (germline): MDHEN, SYDVKM. Trimming stripped 3 bases from V and 1 base from J, with 19 bases between. This CDR3 is built from 18 residues. This chain's CDR3 is CASSFSMAGVVSNQPQHF. In DNA, the CDR3 is TGTGCCAGCAGTTTCAGCATGGCAGGAGTCGTAAGCAATCAGCCCCAGCATTTT. Looking up the rest from reference TRBV28 and TRBJ1-5 gives the full variable domain: DVKVTQSSRYLVKRTGEKVFLECVQDMDHENMFWYRQDPGLGLRLIYFSYDVKMKEKGDIPEGYSVSREKKERFSLILESASTNQTSMYLCASSFSMAGVVSNQPQHFGDGTRLSIL.